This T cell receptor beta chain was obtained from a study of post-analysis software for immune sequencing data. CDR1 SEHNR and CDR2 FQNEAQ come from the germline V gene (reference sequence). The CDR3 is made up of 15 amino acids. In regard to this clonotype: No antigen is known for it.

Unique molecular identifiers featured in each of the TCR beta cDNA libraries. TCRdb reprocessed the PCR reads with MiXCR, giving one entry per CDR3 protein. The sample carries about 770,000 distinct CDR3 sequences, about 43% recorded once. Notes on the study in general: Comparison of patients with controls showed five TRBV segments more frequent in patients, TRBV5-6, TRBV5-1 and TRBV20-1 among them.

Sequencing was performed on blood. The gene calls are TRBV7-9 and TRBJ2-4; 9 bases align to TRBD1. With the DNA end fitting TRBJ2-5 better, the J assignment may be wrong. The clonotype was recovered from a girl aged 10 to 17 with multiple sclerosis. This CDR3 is CASSFVQGAGETQYF. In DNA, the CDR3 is TGTGCCAGCAGCTTCGTACAGGGGGCGGGGGAGACCCAGTACTTC.